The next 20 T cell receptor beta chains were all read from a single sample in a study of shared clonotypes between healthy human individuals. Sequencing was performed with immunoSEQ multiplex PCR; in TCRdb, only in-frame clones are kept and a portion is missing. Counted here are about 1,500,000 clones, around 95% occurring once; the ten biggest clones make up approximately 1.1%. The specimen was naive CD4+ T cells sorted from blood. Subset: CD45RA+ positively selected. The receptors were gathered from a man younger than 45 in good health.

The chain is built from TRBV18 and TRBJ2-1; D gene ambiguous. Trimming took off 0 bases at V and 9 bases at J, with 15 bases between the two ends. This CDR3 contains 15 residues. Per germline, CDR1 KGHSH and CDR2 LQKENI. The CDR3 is CASSPPSTIGLEQFF. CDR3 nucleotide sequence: TGTGCCAGCTCACCACCTTCCACCATAGGGCTTGAGCAGTTCTTC.

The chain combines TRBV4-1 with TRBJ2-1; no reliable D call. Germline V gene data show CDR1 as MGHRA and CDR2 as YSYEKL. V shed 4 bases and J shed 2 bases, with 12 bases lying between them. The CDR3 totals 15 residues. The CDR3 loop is CASSLPTRAYNEQFF. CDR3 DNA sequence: TGCGCCAGCAGCCTGCCTACAAGGGCCTACAATGAGCAGTTCTTC.

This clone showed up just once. CDR3 bases: TGTGCCAGCAGTTATTCGGGACGAGTGAACACTGAAGCTTTCTTT. This translates into CASSYSGRVNTEAFF. V usage is TRBV28 and J usage is TRBJ1-1, with a weak D call TRBD1 (5 bases). Germline V gives CDR1 MDHEN, CDR2 SYDVKM. The CDR3 totals 15 residues. Trimming took off 4 bases at V and 0 bases at J, with 12 bases between the two ends.

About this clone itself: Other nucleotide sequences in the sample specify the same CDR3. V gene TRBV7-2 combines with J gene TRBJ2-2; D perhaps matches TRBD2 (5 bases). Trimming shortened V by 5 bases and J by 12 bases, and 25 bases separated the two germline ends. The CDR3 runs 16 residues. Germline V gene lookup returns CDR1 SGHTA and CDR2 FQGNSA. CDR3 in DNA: TGTGCCAGCAGCCTCGACACATTAATGGCGGCTAGCCAGCTGTTTTTT. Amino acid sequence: CASSLDTLMAASQLFF.

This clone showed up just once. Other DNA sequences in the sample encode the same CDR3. Here the CDR3 reads CASSLDRGGGYTF. The DNA of the CDR3 is TGTGCCAGCAGCTTGGACAGGGGGGGAGGCTACACCTTC. The rearrangement joins TRBV5-4 to TRBJ1-2, with 8 bases lining up with TRBD1. Germline-derived CDR1 and CDR2 are SGHNT and YYREEE (reference sequence). V was pared by 0 bases and J by 8 bases, with 3 bases of the junction left unmatched. The CDR3 length is 13 residues.

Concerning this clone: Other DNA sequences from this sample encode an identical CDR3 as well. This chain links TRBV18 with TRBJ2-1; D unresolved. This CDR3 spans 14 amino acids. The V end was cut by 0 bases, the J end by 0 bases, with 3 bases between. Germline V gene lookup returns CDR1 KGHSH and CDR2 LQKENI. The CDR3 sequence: CASSPPSSYNEQFF. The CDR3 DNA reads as TGTGCCAGCTCACCACCTAGCTCCTACAATGAGCAGTTCTTC.

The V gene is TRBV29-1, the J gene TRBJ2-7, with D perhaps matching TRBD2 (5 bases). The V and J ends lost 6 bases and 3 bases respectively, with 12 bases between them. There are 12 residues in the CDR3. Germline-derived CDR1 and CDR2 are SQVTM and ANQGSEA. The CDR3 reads CSVGNSIYEQYF. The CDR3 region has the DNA TGCAGCGTCGGGAACAGTATCTACGAGCAGTACTTC.

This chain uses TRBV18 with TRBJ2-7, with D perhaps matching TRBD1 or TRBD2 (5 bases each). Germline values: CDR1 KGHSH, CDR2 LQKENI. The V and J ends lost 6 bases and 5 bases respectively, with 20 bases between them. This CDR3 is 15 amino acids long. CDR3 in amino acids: CASSPLWGTVDEQYF. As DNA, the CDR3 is TGTGCCAGCTCGCCCCTTTGGGGGACGGTGGACGAGCAGTACTTC.

The CDR3 region has the DNA TGTGCCAGCAGCGCGGGGACAGGGGCCAACAATGAGCAGTTCTTC. Its protein is CASSAGTGANNEQFF. The chain combines TRBV9 with TRBJ2-1, with TRBD1 matching over 10 bases. V shed 3 bases and J 5 bases; nucleotides not matched to a gene: 5. Germline V gene lookup returns CDR1 SGDLS and CDR2 YYNGEE. This CDR3 has 15 residues.

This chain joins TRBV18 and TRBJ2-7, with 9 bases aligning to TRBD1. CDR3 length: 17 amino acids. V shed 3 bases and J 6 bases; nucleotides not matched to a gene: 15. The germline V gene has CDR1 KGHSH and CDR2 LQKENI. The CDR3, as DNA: TGTGCCAGCTCACCCCGGGACAGGGTTTTCGGGGTCGGCGAGCAGTACTTC. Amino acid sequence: CASSPRDRVFGVGEQYF.

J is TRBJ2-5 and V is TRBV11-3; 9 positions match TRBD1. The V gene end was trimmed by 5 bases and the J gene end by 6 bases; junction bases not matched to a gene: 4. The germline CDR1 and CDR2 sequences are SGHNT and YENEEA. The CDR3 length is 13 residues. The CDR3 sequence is CASSRQGGKTQYF. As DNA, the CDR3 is TGTGCCAGCAGCCGACAGGGGGGAAAGACCCAGTACTTC.

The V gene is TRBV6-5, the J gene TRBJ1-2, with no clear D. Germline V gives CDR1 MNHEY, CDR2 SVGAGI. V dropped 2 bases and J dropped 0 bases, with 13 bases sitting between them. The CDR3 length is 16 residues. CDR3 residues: CASSYAGYKPNYGYTF. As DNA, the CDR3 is TGTGCCAGCAGTTACGCAGGATACAAACCTAACTATGGCTACACCTTC.

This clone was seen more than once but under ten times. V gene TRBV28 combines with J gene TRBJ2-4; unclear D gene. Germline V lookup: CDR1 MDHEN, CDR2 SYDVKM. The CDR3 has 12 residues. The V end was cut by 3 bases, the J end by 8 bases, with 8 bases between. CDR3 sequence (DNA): TGTGCCAGCAGTTTGATTGGGGACATTCAGTACTTC. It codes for CASSLIGDIQYF.

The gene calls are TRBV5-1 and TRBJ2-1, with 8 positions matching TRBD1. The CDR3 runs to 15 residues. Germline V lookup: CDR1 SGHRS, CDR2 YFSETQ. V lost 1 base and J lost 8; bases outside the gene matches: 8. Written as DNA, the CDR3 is TGCGCCAGCAGCTTGTACAGGGGGGAGAGCGATGAGCAGTTCTTC. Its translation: CASSLYRGESDEQFF.

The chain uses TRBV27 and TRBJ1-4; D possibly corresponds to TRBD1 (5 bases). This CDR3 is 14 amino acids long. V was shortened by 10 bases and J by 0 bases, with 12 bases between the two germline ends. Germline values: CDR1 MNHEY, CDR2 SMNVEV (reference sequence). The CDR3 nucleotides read TGTGCCACCCGAGGGGCAGCAACTAATGAAAAACTGTTTTTT. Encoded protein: CATRGAATNEKLFF.

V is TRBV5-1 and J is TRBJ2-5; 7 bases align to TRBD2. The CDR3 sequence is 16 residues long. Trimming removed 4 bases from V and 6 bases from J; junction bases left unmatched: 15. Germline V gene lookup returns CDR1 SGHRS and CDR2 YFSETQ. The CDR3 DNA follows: TGCGCCAGCAGCCACACCGACATCAGGGAGGGCAAGACCCAGTACTTC. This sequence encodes CASSHTDIREGKTQYF. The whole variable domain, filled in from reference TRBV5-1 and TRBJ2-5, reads KAGVTQTPRYLIKTRGQQVTLSCSPISGHRSVSWYQQTPGQGLQFLFEYFSETQRNKGNFPGRFSGRQFSNSRSEMNVSTLELGDSALYLCASSHTDIREGKTQYFGPGTRLLVL.

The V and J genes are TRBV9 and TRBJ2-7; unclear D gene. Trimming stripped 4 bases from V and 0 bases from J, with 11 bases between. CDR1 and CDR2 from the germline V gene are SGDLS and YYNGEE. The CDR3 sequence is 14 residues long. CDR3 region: CASSPRQSSYEQYF. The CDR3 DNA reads TGTGCCAGCAGCCCACGGCAGAGCTCCTACGAGCAGTACTTC.

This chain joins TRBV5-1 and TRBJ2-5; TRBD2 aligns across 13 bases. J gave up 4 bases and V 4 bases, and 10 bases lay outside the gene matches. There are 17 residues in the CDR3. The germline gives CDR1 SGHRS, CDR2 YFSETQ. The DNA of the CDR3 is TGCGCCAGCAGCCTCGGGACTAGCGGGACTGTCGGAGAGACCCAGTACTTC. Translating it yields CASSLGTSGTVGETQYF.

CDR3 in DNA: TGTGCCAGCAGCTTTGGACTAGCGGGAATAAGCAATGAGCAGTTCTTC. Amino acid sequence: CASSFGLAGISNEQFF. The J gene is TRBJ2-1, the V gene TRBV9, with TRBD2 identical over 12 bases. CDR3 length: 16 residues. Germline V lookup: CDR1 SGDLS, CDR2 YYNGEE. J lost 6 bases, V lost 4 bases, and 8 bases had no gene match.

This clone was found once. The CDR3 loop reads CASSYSNRAGNTEAFF. The CDR3 DNA reads as TGTGCCAGCAGTTACTCGAATCGGGCCGGGAACACTGAAGCTTTCTTT. This rearrangement joins TRBV6-5 to TRBJ1-1; no clear D. The germline V gene encodes CDR1 MNHEY and CDR2 SVGAGI. Trimming removed 0 bases from V and 1 base from J, with 12 bases in between. This CDR3 is built from 16 residues.